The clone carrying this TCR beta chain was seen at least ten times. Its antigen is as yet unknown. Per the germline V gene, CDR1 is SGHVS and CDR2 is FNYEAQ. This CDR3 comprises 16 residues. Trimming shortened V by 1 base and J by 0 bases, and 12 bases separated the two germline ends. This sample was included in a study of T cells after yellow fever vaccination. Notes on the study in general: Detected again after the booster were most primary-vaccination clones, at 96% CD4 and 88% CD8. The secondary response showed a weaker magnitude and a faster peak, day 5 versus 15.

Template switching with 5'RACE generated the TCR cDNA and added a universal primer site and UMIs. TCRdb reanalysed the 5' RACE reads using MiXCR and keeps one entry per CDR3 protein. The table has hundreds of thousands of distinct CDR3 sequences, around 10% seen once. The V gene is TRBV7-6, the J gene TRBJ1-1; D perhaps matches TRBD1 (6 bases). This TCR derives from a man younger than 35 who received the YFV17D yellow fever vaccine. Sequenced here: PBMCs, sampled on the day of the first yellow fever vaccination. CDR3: CASSLGVTGLNTEAFF. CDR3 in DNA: TGTGCCAGCAGCTTAGGGGTAACAGGGTTGAACACTGAAGCTTTCTTT.